The present entry profiles one TCR beta chain with its context. The source of the sample is a study of regulatory T cells in long-lasting Graves disease. Time point defined: newly diagnosed GD, antithyroid drugs for less than 3 months. Extracted PBMC RNA gave rise to the TCR library. Arm-PCR of CDR3 regions and iRepertoire HTBI primers were the basis on which TCR beta libraries were built. TCRdb passed the multiplex PCR reads through MiXCR, listing each CDR3 protein once. This sample has 350,000 to 500,000 distinct CDR3 sequences, with around 13% found just once. Germline V gene sequence: CDR1 SGHAT, CDR2 FQNNGV. This CDR3 contains 17 residues. After removal of 1 base from V and 5 bases from J, the junction contained 10 bases not matched to a gene. Another study also made use of these data, one on T cells in Graves' hyperthyroidism and ophthalmopathy.

This specimen was peripheral blood mononuclear cells (PBMCs), taken at new diagnosis, from a patient treated with antithyroid drugs. The TCR was taken from a woman aged 45-60 years with Graves disease. V is TRBV11-2 and J is TRBJ2-1, with 8 positions matching TRBD2. The CDR3 bases are TGTGCCAGCAGCTTAGGGGGGATTAGCGGGACCAACAATGAGCAGTTCTTC. Translation: CASSLGGISGTNNEQFF.